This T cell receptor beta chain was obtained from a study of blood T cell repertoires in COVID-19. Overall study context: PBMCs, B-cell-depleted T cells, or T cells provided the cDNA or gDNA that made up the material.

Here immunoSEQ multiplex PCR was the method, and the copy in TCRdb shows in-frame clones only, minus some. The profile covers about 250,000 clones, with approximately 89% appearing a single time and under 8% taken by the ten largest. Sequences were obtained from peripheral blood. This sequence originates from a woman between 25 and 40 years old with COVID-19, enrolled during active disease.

CDR3 DNA: TGTGCCAGCAGCCGGCTTAGTGGAGTTTACGAGCAGTACGTC. This gives the protein CASSRLSGVYEQYV. V is TRBV11-3 and J is TRBJ2-7; D not resolved. V shed 5 bases and J shed 4 bases, with 15 bases lying between them. The CDR3 contains 14 residues. Germline V gene sequence: CDR1 SGHNT, CDR2 YENEEA.